The subject of this entry is one TCR beta chain. Many counts were recorded for this clone. Its antigen specificity is not known. No base-level quality is on record; no much larger clone is a single base apart. Additional DNA sequences in this sample encode the identical CDR3. The donors were healthy, HIV-negative adults who had no recently reported acute infections or vaccinations. Only Caucasian adults living in Nashville, Tennessee, USA were represented among the donors. For unsorted samples, tens of millions of PBMCs were counted, and genomic DNA was extracted using the QIAamp DNA Blood Mini kit. Blood was obtained by leukapheresis, after which PBMCs were separated by Ficoll-Histopaque density gradient centrifugation and cryopreserved in liquid nitrogen vapor phase. The data are from a study of shared clonotypes between healthy human individuals (dated by TCRdb to the early 2020s). Study-wide context: The cohort included a few men and two women between 18 and 49 years of age. To estimate repertoire size and how much clonotypes are shared between individuals, the study performed deep sequencing of blood TCR repertoires from about five healthy adults. Between about 0.85 and 8.9 billion PBMCs per donor were obtained by leukapheresis. Libraries were prepared and TCR repertoires were sequenced by different laboratories using diverse techniques, in order to increase sequencing depth and limit assay-specific biases. Results and caveats for the whole study, not just this receptor: Only blood was sampled, and tissue TCR repertoires likely differ from those in blood. The small number of donors limited the genetic and exposure-history diversity represented. Pairwise subsampling led to the expectation that sequencing depth would affect the degree of clonotype sharing among donors.

TCR CDR3 regions were amplified from genomic DNA by multiplex PCR using the deep immunoSEQ assay. Genomic DNA extracted from each cell subset was distributed evenly over all wells of several immunoSEQ 96-well plates, and each plate served as one replicate. For unsorted PBMC, 250 to 350 ng of genomic DNA, equivalent to approximately 30,000 T cell genomes, went into each replicate PCR. Genomic DNA from unsorted PBMC was sequenced over ten immunoSEQ deep assay plates. The purified libraries were quantified using a Qubit 3.0 fluorometer, sized with a Bioanalyzer 2100, and then quantified again using the KAPA Library Quantification kit. Every immunoSEQ 96-well plate was sequenced on a dedicated single-read 150-cycle Illumina NextSeq 550 flow cell. Per the source publication's procedure: The immunoSEQ output contained only junctional sequences without quality scores, so filtering could not match that applied to full-length reads. Sequences were annotated with PyIR, a Python wrapper for IgBLAST v1.9, using IMGT germline references to assign V/J genes and CDR3. Reads with weak V/J assignments (E-value above 1e-6), missing CDR3, stop codons, out-of-frame junctions, or ambiguous translated residues were removed. A V3J clonotype was defined by an identical inferred V gene, J gene, and CDR3 amino acid sequence. To compute the percentage overlap between repertoires, the number of shared unique clonotypes was divided by the size of the smaller repertoire. Three approaches were used to assess repertoire richness: RTK rarefaction, the Chao1 estimator, and Recon v2.1 estimates of unobserved clonotypes. This immuneACCESS table, as held by TCRdb, lists in-frame sequences with V and J called but not all clones. Of the missing ones, under half trace to an unresolved V gene in checked studies; the others have no known cause. Clonal size and the V and J genes are those of that table, whereas D and trimming came from the DNA. The sample records about half a million clones, 81% of which are singletons. The ten largest account for about 13% of the sample.

V is pared back by 7 bases and J by 3 bases, with 17 bases lying between the germline termini. The CDR3 holds 15 amino acids from the cysteine to the phenylalanine. Only the CDR3 region is kept as DNA, spanning 45 bases read in frame from base 1. CDR1 and CDR2, per the germline V gene (reference sequence), are LNHDA and SQIVND. The receptor chain draws on TRBV19 and TRBJ2-3; the D gene lacks a confident call. The specimen was PBMCs. This TCR came from a middle-aged woman in good health. Some clones in this sample may be carry-over from other donors' samples. The CDR3 loop reads CASTSSAPRTDTQYF. The bases are TGTGCCAGTACCTCATCCGCGCCCCGAACAGATACGCAGTATTTT.